The 17 T cell receptor beta chains given below trace back to one sample, sequenced in a study of cytomegalovirus exposure and HLA in healthy donors. The PCR employed 60 Vbeta primers together with 13 Jbeta primers. The method was immunoSEQ multiplex PCR; TCRdb's version includes in-frame clones alone and lacks a portion of them. This sample has approximately 170,000 clones; 65% to 85% occur once, and the top ten carry 1% to 1.5%. Sequenced sample: PBMCs. The receptors were sampled from a man in his fifties in good health and CMV-seropositive.

This clone was observed once. The V call is TRBV4-1, the J call TRBJ1-2, with a possible D match to TRBD1 (5 bases). Trimming left V 0 bases short and J 8 bases short, with 13 bases between. Germline loops: CDR1 MGHRA, CDR2 YSYEKL. This CDR3 has 14 residues. The DNA for the CDR3 is TGCGCCAGCAGCCAAGAACAGGATGGACGCGGCTACACCTTC. It codes for CASSQEQDGRGYTF.

The chain uses TRBV4-2 and TRBJ2-4, with TRBD1 identical over 7 bases. The trim removed 0 bases at V and 7 bases at J, leaving 6 bases unmatched. The V gene's germline CDR1 is LGHNA and CDR2 YNFKEQ. CDR3 length: 15 amino acids. The chain's CDR3 is CASSQDLQGENIQYF. The CDR3, as DNA: TGTGCCAGCAGCCAAGATCTCCAGGGGGAGAACATTCAGTACTTC.

This clone was counted between two and nine times. The chain couples TRBV29-1 to TRBJ2-7; maybe TRBD1 (7 bases). The CDR3 has 13 residues. The V gene's germline CDR1 is SQVTM and CDR2 ANQGSEA. Between the trimmed V and J ends, which lost 5 bases and 0 bases, there was a span of 11 bases. The CDR3 coding sequence is TGCAGCGTTCAGGGGGGAATCTCCTACGAGCAGTACTTC. Amino acid sequence: CSVQGGISYEQYF.

V and J are TRBV12-1 and TRBJ1-4; the table gives TRBD1 as D, unverified against the DNA. TRBV12-1 is assigned pseudogene status. The CDR3 runs to 15 residues. CDR3 protein: CASSFGQEIFEKLFF. The CDR3 coding sequence is TGTGCCAGCAGCTTCGGACAGGAAATATTTGAAAAACTGTTTTTT.

The rearrangement links TRBV28 to TRBJ2-1, with TRBD2 as a possible D gene (6 bases). Germline CDR1 and CDR2: MDHEN and SYDVKM. V was trimmed by 2 bases and J by 7 bases, leaving 24 bases between them. This CDR3 region has 18 residues. The CDR3 is CASSLVGGLATLVNEQFF. CDR3 coding DNA: TGTGCCAGCAGTTTAGTCGGAGGGCTAGCGACTTTGGTGAATGAGCAGTTCTTC.

The rearrangement links TRBV29-1 to TRBJ2-7; D perhaps matches TRBD2 (5 bases). The V end lost 0 bases, the J end lost 0 bases, and 21 bases lay between the germline ends. Germline CDR1 SQVTM, CDR2 ANQGSEA. The length of the CDR3 is 18 residues. The CDR3 spells CSVEDSPPKGEGSYEQYF. The CDR3 DNA reads as TGCAGCGTTGAAGATAGCCCCCCTAAGGGCGAGGGCTCCTACGAGCAGTACTTC.

The V and J genes are TRBV10-3 and TRBJ1-5; perhaps TRBD1 as D (6 bases). V lost 6 bases, J lost 1 base, and 13 bases lay in between. Per germline, CDR1 ENHRY and CDR2 SYGVKD. The length of the CDR3 is 15 residues. The CDR3 nucleotides read TGTGCCATCAGCCAGGGGCGGTCGAGCAATCAGCCCCAGCATTTT. This translates into CAISQGRSSNQPQHF.

This clone has only a few counts. This chain connects TRBV19 to TRBJ2-1; 8 bases are shared with TRBD2. This CDR3 has 14 residues. Trimming cost V 6 bases and J 4 bases; bases outside gene matches: 5. Looked up from germline, CDR1 is LNHDA and CDR2 is SQIVND (reference sequence). CDR3: CASREREKYNEQFF. CDR3 sequence (DNA): TGTGCCAGTAGAGAGCGGGAGAAATACAATGAGCAGTTCTTC. Full variable domain (missing parts from reference TRBV19 and TRBJ2-1): DGGITQSPKYLFRKEGQNVTLSCEQNLNHDAMYWYRQDPGQGLRLIYYSQIVNDFQKGDIAEGYSVSREKKESFPLTVTSAQKNPTAFYLCASREREKYNEQFFGPGTRLTVL.

The chain carries TRBV19 and TRBJ2-2; TRBD1 is a possible D gene (7 bases). The V gene lost 7 bases and the J gene lost 3 bases, with 18 bases spanning the gap. Germline V gives CDR1 LNHDA, CDR2 SQIVND (reference sequence). The CDR3 sequence is 16 residues long. The chain's CDR3 is CASIPTGRKDTGELFF. Written as DNA, the CDR3 is TGTGCCAGTATCCCGACAGGGAGGAAGGACACCGGGGAGCTGTTTTTT. The whole variable domain, remainder taken from reference TRBV19 and TRBJ2-2, is DGGITQSPKYLFRKEGQNVTLSCEQNLNHDAMYWYRQDPGQGLRLIYYSQIVNDFQKGDIAEGYSVSREKKESFPLTVTSAQKNPTAFYLCASIPTGRKDTGELFFGEGSRLTVL.

The chain carries TRBV9 and TRBJ2-5; D is perhaps TRBD1 (5 bases). Germline assignment: CDR1 SGDLS and CDR2 YYNGEE. V lost 4 bases and J lost 5, with 12 bases in between. This CDR3 region has 13 residues. CDR3 loop: CASSTHPGETQYF. The CDR3 nucleotides are TGTGCCAGCAGCACTCACCCAGGGGAGACCCAGTACTTC.

This chain uses TRBV18 with TRBJ2-7, with 14 bases lining up with TRBD2. Germline values: CDR1 KGHSH, CDR2 LQKENI. The CDR3 is made up of 19 amino acids. The V and J ends lost 0 bases and 4 bases, in that order; junction bases with no gene match: 11. CDR3 DNA sequence: TGTGCCAGCTCACCACCGGGGACTAGCGGGGGCTCAACCTCATACGAGCAGTACTTC. It codes for CASSPPGTSGGSTSYEQYF.

This chain joins TRBV11-2 and TRBJ2-7; TRBD2 might be the D (5 bases). V dropped 5 bases and J dropped 6 bases, with 14 bases sitting between them. This CDR3 has 13 amino acids. Germline lookup yields CDR1 SGHAT and CDR2 FQNNGV. In nucleotides, the CDR3 is TGTGCCAGCAGCCGTGAGGGTCCGGGCGAGCAGTACTTC. Protein: CASSREGPGEQYF.

The rearrangement uses TRBV4-1 and TRBJ1-1; 7 bases match TRBD1. V lost 1 base, J lost 0 bases, and 2 bases stayed unmatched. The CDR3 loop spans 15 amino acids. Germline V gene lookup returns CDR1 MGHRA and CDR2 YSYEKL. CDR3 in DNA: TGCGCCAGCAGCCAAGTCGGGACAGTGAACACTGAAGCTTTCTTT. This sequence encodes CASSQVGTVNTEAFF.

The rearrangement joins TRBV5-1 to TRBJ1-2, with 9 bases matching TRBD1. CDR3 length: 16 amino acids. V lost 3 bases and J lost 4; bases outside the gene matches: 10. Germline lookup yields CDR1 SGHRS and CDR2 YFSETQ. CDR3 DNA sequence: TGCGCCAGCAGCTCTGTGGGGGACAGGGTTGTCTATGGCTACACCTTC. Its translation: CASSSVGDRVVYGYTF. The variable domain in full, with the rest retrieved from reference TRBV5-1 and TRBJ1-2, is KAGVTQTPRYLIKTRGQQVTLSCSPISGHRSVSWYQQTPGQGLQFLFEYFSETQRNKGNFPGRFSGRQFSNSRSEMNVSTLELGDSALYLCASSSVGDRVVYGYTFGSGTRLTVV.

CDR3 protein: CASSSNSPTGQQFF. For the CDR3, the DNA is TGCGCCAGCAGTTCCAACTCGCCAACAGGGCAGCAGTTCTTC. This chain connects TRBV10-1 to TRBJ2-1, with D perhaps matching TRBD1 (6 bases). V shed 5 bases and J shed 11 bases, with 19 bases lying between them. The CDR3 sequence is 14 residues long. Germline CDR1 and CDR2: WNHNN and SYGVQD (reference sequence).

Worth noting for this clone: The junction differs from germline at one of its ends, possibly a read error. V gene TRBV7-7 combines with J gene TRBJ2-2; weak D call: TRBD1 (6 bases). Germline values: CDR1 SSHAT, CDR2 FNYEAQ (reference sequence). CDR3 length: 14 residues. The CDR3, as DNA: TGTGCTAGCAGCCCAAAGGGGGATACCGGGGAGCTGTTTTTT. It codes for CASSPKGDTGELFF.

This rearrangement joins TRBV4-1 to TRBJ2-2, with D tentatively TRBD2 (6 bases). Trimming removed 1 base at V and 3 bases at J, with 18 bases between. The CDR3 is 18 residues long. Germline assignment: CDR1 MGHRA and CDR2 YSYEKL. This chain's CDR3 is CASSQALGGVGHTGELFF. The CDR3 nucleotides are TGCGCCAGCAGCCAAGCCTTGGGGGGAGTGGGTCACACCGGGGAGCTGTTTTTT.